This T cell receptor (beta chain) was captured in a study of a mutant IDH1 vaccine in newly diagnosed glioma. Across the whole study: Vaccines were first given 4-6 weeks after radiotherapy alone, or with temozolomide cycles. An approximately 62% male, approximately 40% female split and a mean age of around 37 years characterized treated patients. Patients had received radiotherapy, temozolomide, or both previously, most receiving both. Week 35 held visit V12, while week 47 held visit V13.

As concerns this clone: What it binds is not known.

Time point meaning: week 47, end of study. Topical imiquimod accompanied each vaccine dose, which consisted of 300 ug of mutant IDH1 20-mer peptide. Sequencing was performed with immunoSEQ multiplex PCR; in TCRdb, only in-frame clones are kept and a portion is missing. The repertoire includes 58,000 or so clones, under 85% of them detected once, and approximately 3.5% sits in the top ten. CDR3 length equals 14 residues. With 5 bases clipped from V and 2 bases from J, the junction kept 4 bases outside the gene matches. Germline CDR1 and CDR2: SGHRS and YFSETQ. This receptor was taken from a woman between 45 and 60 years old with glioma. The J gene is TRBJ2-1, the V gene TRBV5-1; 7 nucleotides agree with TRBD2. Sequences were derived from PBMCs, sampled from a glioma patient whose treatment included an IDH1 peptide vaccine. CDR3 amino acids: CASSLAGAYNEQFF. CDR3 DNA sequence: TGCGCCAGCAGTCTTGCGGGGGCCTACAATGAGCAGTTCTTC.